The 30 T cell receptor beta chains below all came from one sample that was sequenced in a study of OX40 agonist ivuxolimab in advanced cancers. Method: immunoSEQ multiplex PCR; TCRdb's copy keeps in-frame clones and lacks some. The data hold around 64,000 clones, with 87% observed a single time. The material was CD4+ or CD8+ T cells sorted from blood, obtained in a trial of the OX40 agonist ivuxolimab. These receptors originate from an adult with an advanced solid tumor such as melanoma, head and neck, liver or kidney cancer.

The rearrangement joins TRBV30 to TRBJ2-2; D is unclear. The CDR3 has 14 residues. V gave up 0 bases and J gave up 3 bases, with 8 bases separating them. Germline lookup yields CDR1 GTSNPN and CDR2 SVGIG (reference sequence). CDR3 DNA: TGTGCCTGGAGTGTATCGCCATACACCGGGGAGCTGTTTTTT. Translated, it gives CAWSVSPYTGELFF.

To note about this clone: Relative to the germline gene, one junction end is altered; a read error may explain this. This sequence joins TRBV7-7 and TRBJ2-5; 14 bases agree with TRBD2. The CDR3 has 15 residues. CDR1 and CDR2 from the germline V gene are SSHAT and FNYEAQ (reference sequence). This chain's CDR3 is CASSSSGTSGGTQYF. The CDR3 region has the DNA TGTGCTAGCAGCTCTTCCGGGACTAGCGGGGGGACCCAGTACTTC.

The rearrangement uses TRBV2 and TRBJ1-4, with D unclear. Germline V gene data show CDR1 as SNHLY and CDR2 as FYNNEI. The CDR3 spans 13 residues. The V gene lost 5 bases and the J gene lost 3 bases, with 7 bases spanning the gap. The CDR3 protein is CASSFGANEKLFF. CDR3 DNA sequence: TGTGCCAGCAGTTTCGGGGCTAATGAAAAACTGTTTTTT.

The count of this clone is one. The CDR3 protein is CASSPTGGGETQYF. DNA for the CDR3: TGTGCCAGTAGCCCGACAGGGGGCGGTGAGACCCAGTACTTC. This chain links TRBV19 with TRBJ2-5; 10 bases fit TRBD1. V dropped 6 bases and J dropped 5; count of bases not matched to a gene: 6. CDR1 LNHDA and CDR2 SQIVND come from the germline V gene (reference sequence). The CDR3 extends over 14 amino acids.

J is TRBJ1-5 and V is TRBV6-5; D perhaps matches TRBD1 (5 bases). This CDR3 is built from 13 residues. Germline V lookup: CDR1 MNHEY, CDR2 SVGAGI. V was shortened by 7 bases and J by 3 bases, with 10 bases between the two germline ends. The CDR3 region is CASNSGYNQPQHF. CDR3 nucleotide sequence: TGTGCCAGCAATTCAGGGTACAATCAGCCCCAGCATTTT.

In this sample, this clone turned up once. The chain recombines TRBV18 with TRBJ1-2, with D hard to call. The CDR3 is 15 residues long. Trimming removed 4 bases from V and 0 bases from J, with 12 bases in between. CDR1 KGHSH and CDR2 LQKENI come from the germline V gene. The CDR3 DNA sequence: TGTGCCAGCTCACACGAGAGGACTGCTAACTATGGCTACACCTTC. Its protein product is CASSHERTANYGYTF.

The V and J genes are TRBV27 and TRBJ2-1, with D tentatively TRBD1 or TRBD2 (5 bases each). The CDR3 length is 13 residues. The germline V gene encodes CDR1 MNHEY and CDR2 SMNVEV (reference sequence). V lost 3 bases and J lost 4, with 7 bases in between. The CDR3 here is CASSLGDYNEQFF. CDR3 in DNA: TGTGCCAGCAGTTTGGGGGATTACAATGAGCAGTTCTTC.

The chain couples TRBV5-1 to TRBJ2-6; D tentatively reads TRBD1 or TRBD2 (5 bases each). CDR3 length: 16 residues. The V gene lost 0 bases and the J gene lost 0 bases, with 7 bases spanning the gap. CDR1 and CDR2 (germline): SGHRS, YFSETQ. CDR3 in DNA: TGCGCCAGCAGCTTGGGGGACGGCTCTGGGGCCAACGTCCTGACTTTC. As protein: CASSLGDGSGANVLTF.

The gene calls are TRBV6-1 and TRBJ1-4, with TRBD1 identical over 9 bases. The V gene's germline CDR1 is MNHNS and CDR2 SASEGT. V trimming: 4 bases; J trimming: 8 bases; junction bases outside the gene matches: 5. CDR3 length: 14 amino acids. The CDR3 reads CASSVGTGWEKLFF. CDR3 sequence (DNA): TGTGCCAGCAGTGTAGGGACAGGGTGGGAAAAACTGTTTTTT.

This clone was seen more than once but under ten times. The rearrangement joins TRBV7-3 to TRBJ2-2; D gene unclear. Germline loops: CDR1 SGHTA, CDR2 FQGTGA. Trimming pared 1 base from V and 6 bases from J, leaving 3 bases between. The CDR3 runs to 12 residues. CDR3 coding DNA: TGTGCCAGCAGCTTAAGGTCCGGGGAGCTGTTTTTT. Its protein is CASSLRSGELFF.

The chain has TRBV10-3 and TRBJ1-1; possible D gene TRBD1, 5 bases. Germline assignment: CDR1 ENHRY and CDR2 SYGVKD. This CDR3 is built from 14 residues. The V gene lost 6 bases and the J gene lost 1 base, with 12 bases spanning the gap. CDR3 sequence (DNA): TGTGCCATCAGGGACCGGGGCTCGAACACTGAAGCTTTCTTT. Translated, it gives CAIRDRGSNTEAFF.

This clone is a singleton in its sample. The chain links TRBV7-2 to TRBJ2-1; 7 bases line up with TRBD1. V lost 4 bases, J lost 6 bases, and 6 bases stayed unmatched. Germline lookup yields CDR1 SGHTA and CDR2 FQGNSA. The CDR3 runs to 14 residues. The CDR3: CASSSDRVINEQFF. In nucleotides, the CDR3 is TGTGCCAGCAGCTCTGACAGGGTCATCAATGAGCAGTTCTTC.

The chain joins TRBV9 to TRBJ2-2; TRBD2 agrees at 8 bases. V shed 3 bases, J shed 4 bases, and the junction held 8 bases outside the gene matches. Germline V gene lookup returns CDR1 SGDLS and CDR2 YYNGEE. The CDR3 sequence is 16 residues long. CDR3 residues: CASSGQGLAGTGELFF. The CDR3 DNA reads TGTGCCAGCAGCGGACAAGGACTAGCAGGCACCGGGGAGCTGTTTTTT.

The chain has TRBV13 and TRBJ2-2; D possibly corresponds to TRBD1 (6 bases). The germline CDR1 and CDR2 sequences are PRHDT and FYEKMQ (reference sequence). V was cut by 5 bases and J by 1 base, with 8 bases left in between. The CDR3 extends over 14 amino acids. The CDR3 protein is CASSLGQNTGELFF. DNA for the CDR3: TGTGCCAGCAGCCTGGGACAGAACACCGGGGAGCTGTTTTTT.

V is TRBV2 and J is TRBJ2-2, with no clear D. CDR3 size: 12 residues. V was trimmed by 7 bases and J by 6 bases, leaving 9 bases between them. Germline V gene sequence: CDR1 SNHLY, CDR2 FYNNEI. CDR3 DNA sequence: TGTGCCAGCATAAGGAGTCCCGGGGAGCTGTTTTTT. Translating gives CASIRSPGELFF.

CDR3 loop: CASSRSGGAFNEQFF. CDR3 in DNA: TGCGCCAGCTCTCGGAGCGGGGGGGCTTTTAATGAGCAGTTCTTC. This chain connects TRBV5-1 to TRBJ2-1, with 10 bases lining up with TRBD2. The germline CDR1 and CDR2 sequences are SGHRS and YFSETQ. With V trimmed by 7 bases and J by 7 bases, 11 bases remained unmatched. The CDR3 loop spans 15 amino acids.

The rearrangement links TRBV7-6 to TRBJ2-7; D remains unclear. The germline gives CDR1 SGHVS, CDR2 FNYEAQ. V lost 0 bases, J lost 7 bases, and 16 bases lay in between. This CDR3 is built from 15 residues. This CDR3 reads CASSLAPRFSDEQYF. The DNA of the CDR3 is TGTGCCAGCAGCTTAGCCCCCCGATTTTCAGATGAGCAGTACTTC.

CDR3 bases: TGTGCCAGCAGGCCACGAGGGGGCGGCTATGGCTACACCTTC. Encoded protein: CASRPRGGGYGYTF. The chain carries TRBV6-1 and TRBJ1-2; TRBD1 matches 7 bases. The CDR3 has 14 residues. J lost 4 bases, V lost 6 bases, and 8 bases had no gene match. In germline, CDR1 is MNHNS, CDR2 SASEGT.

This clone was picked up one time. The rearrangement links TRBV6-1 to TRBJ2-5, with 8 bases lining up with TRBD1. V trimming: 7 bases; J trimming: 4 bases; junction bases outside the gene matches: 11. Germline V CDR1 and CDR2: MNHNS, SASEGT. There are 15 residues in the CDR3. The CDR3 nucleotides read TGTGCCAGCAACTCTCAGGCAGGGGGCATAGAGACCCAGTACTTC. Translated: CASNSQAGGIETQYF.

This sequence joins TRBV6-6 and TRBJ1-1; 7 nucleotides align to TRBD1. CDR1 and CDR2 (germline): MNHNY, SVGAGI (reference sequence). This CDR3 is built from 15 residues. V lost 6 bases, J lost 0 bases, and 7 bases stayed unmatched. CDR3 nucleotides: TGTGCCAGCAGGGGCACAGGGGTGGTGAACACTGAAGCTTTCTTT. Translating gives CASRGTGVVNTEAFF.

This clone was found once. This chain joins TRBV10-3 and TRBJ2-2; 10 nucleotides align to TRBD2. CDR1 and CDR2 (germline): ENHRY, SYGVKD. The CDR3 has 15 amino acids. Trimming cost V 7 bases and J 6 bases; bases outside gene matches: 8. The chain's CDR3 is CAITSSGSLPGELFF. As DNA, the CDR3 is TGTGCCATCACCTCTAGCGGGAGTCTTCCCGGGGAGCTGTTTTTT.

The rearrangement uses TRBV6-5 and TRBJ1-2, with D maybe TRBD1 (6 bases). Germline V gene sequence: CDR1 MNHEY, CDR2 SVGAGI. This CDR3 comprises 15 residues. The V gene lost 6 bases and the J gene lost 6 bases, with 20 bases spanning the gap. CDR3 in amino acids: CASRKNREGVHGYTF. The DNA of the CDR3 is TGTGCCAGCAGAAAAAACAGGGAAGGGGTCCATGGCTACACCTTC.

The chain couples TRBV13 to TRBJ2-1; D uncertain. This CDR3 spans 12 amino acids. The V gene lost 5 bases and the J gene lost 4 bases, with 6 bases spanning the gap. The germline gives CDR1 PRHDT, CDR2 FYEKMQ (reference sequence). The CDR3 DNA reads as TGTGCCAGCAGCCGATTATACAATGAGCAGTTCTTC. Protein sequence: CASSRLYNEQFF. Full variable domain (remainder filled in from reference TRBV13 and TRBJ2-1): AAGVIQSPRHLIKEKRETATLKCYPIPRHDTVYWYQQGPGQDPQFLISFYEKMQSDKGSIPDRFSAQQFSDYHSELNMSSLELGDSALYFCASSRLYNEQFFGPGTRLTVL.

This chain joins TRBV6-1 and TRBJ1-1; D call uncertain. This CDR3 spans 13 amino acids. V lost 9 bases and J lost 1, with 12 bases in between. CDR1 and CDR2 (germline): MNHNS, SASEGT. The CDR3 protein is CASLYTQNTEAFF. The CDR3 bases are TGTGCCAGTCTGTACACCCAGAACACTGAAGCTTTCTTT.

The V gene is TRBV4-2, the J gene TRBJ2-7, with a possible D match to TRBD1 (6 bases). V was pared by 0 bases and J by 6 bases, with 12 bases between. The CDR3 is 14 amino acids. In germline, CDR1 is LGHNA, CDR2 YNFKEQ. The CDR3 region is CASSQDGRDTEQYF. The CDR3 coding sequence is TGTGCCAGCAGCCAAGACGGCAGGGACACCGAGCAGTACTTC.

V usage is TRBV5-1 and J usage is TRBJ2-7, with 9 bases fitting TRBD1. The germline V gene encodes CDR1 SGHRS and CDR2 YFSETQ. The CDR3 has 19 residues. With 4 bases clipped from V and 1 base from J, the junction kept 18 bases outside the gene matches. The CDR3 nucleotides are TGCGCCAGCAGCAACGAACCTAGGTGGTCGGGACAGGGATCCTACGAGCAGTACTTC. Protein sequence: CASSNEPRWSGQGSYEQYF.

V is TRBV10-3 and J is TRBJ2-3, with D perhaps TRBD2 (7 bases). The CDR3 length is 15 residues. Germline CDR1 and CDR2: ENHRY and SYGVKD. With 6 bases removed from V and 2 bases from J, the gap between germline ends came to 15 bases. The CDR3 DNA sequence: TGTGCCATCAGCCCTCTGGGGGGGCTCACAGATACGCAGTATTTT. Encoded protein: CAISPLGGLTDTQYF.

The chain recombines TRBV6-1 with TRBJ1-1, with D hard to call. Germline-derived CDR1 and CDR2 are MNHNS and SASEGT. Trimming shortened V by 8 bases and J by 1 base, and 11 bases separated the two germline ends. The CDR3 contains 13 residues. CDR3 nucleotide sequence: TGTGCCAGCGATAACAGACCGAACACTGAAGCTTTCTTT. Residues: CASDNRPNTEAFF.

This sequence joins TRBV5-4 and TRBJ1-2; D is unclear. The V and J ends lost 0 bases and 6 bases respectively, with 12 bases between them. CDR1 and CDR2 from the germline V gene are SGHNT and YYREEE (reference sequence). The CDR3 runs to 14 residues. The CDR3 protein is CASSLGDLRDGYTF. The DNA for the CDR3 is TGTGCCAGCAGCTTGGGGGATCTGCGGGATGGCTACACCTTC.

The rearrangement uses TRBV30 and TRBJ2-1; 13 bases agree with TRBD2. Germline CDR1 and CDR2: GTSNPN and SVGIG (reference sequence). V lost 0 bases to trimming and J lost 1 base; unmatched junction nucleotides: 12. CDR3 length equals 20 residues. The CDR3 DNA follows: TGTGCCTGGAGTGTGGAATATCGACTAGCGGGGGGCAAATCCTACAATGAGCAGTTCTTC. The encoded protein is CAWSVEYRLAGGKSYNEQFF.